This record concerns one TCR beta chain sequence. What it binds is unknown. The data stem from a study of PD-1 blockade in classical Hodgkin lymphoma. Study information: Nivolumab 3 mg/kg was given intravenously every 2 weeks. Points from the study as a whole: Only CD4+ TCR diversity, not CD8+, had risen significantly by C4D1. The authors excluded patients who started nivolumab under 1 year after ASCT.

Only in-frame clones appear in the TCRdb table, and some are missing; sequencing was by immunoSEQ multiplex PCR. The table shows about 13,000 clones, with 92% occurring only once. Germline CDR1 and CDR2: MNHEY and SMNVEV (reference sequence). CDR3 size: 16 residues. Losses at the gene ends were 5 bases for V and 6 bases for J; bases not matched to a gene: 11. With no exception, relapse followed autologous stem cell transplantation in all patients, and brentuximab vedotin exposure varied. Complete response, partial response or progressive disease was each patient's best response. This TCR was recovered from a human donor with classical Hodgkin lymphoma. The sample was peripheral blood mononuclear cells (PBMCs), taken at baseline. The chain combines TRBV27 with TRBJ1-5; TRBD1 aligns across 9 bases. CDR3: CASSPMWGTGTQPQHF. CDR3 sequence (DNA): TGTGCCAGCAGTCCGATGTGGGGGACAGGGACTCAGCCCCAGCATTTT.